These 11 T cell receptor beta chains originate from one sample sequenced in a study of T-cell memory formation after mild COVID-19. A single record per CDR3 protein comes from TCRdb applying MiXCR to the 5' RACE reads. This sample has a few hundred thousand distinct CDR3 sequences, with approximately 15% found just once. The sample comprised PBMCs or a T cell subset sorted from them (not recorded which). Receptors originate from a man in his late teens or twenties who had mild COVID-19 (a few samples of this study predate the infection). Cell type and time point are not known.

V gene TRBV2 combines with J gene TRBJ2-3; D unclear. CDR1 and CDR2 from the germline V gene are SNHLY and FYNNEI. There are 13 residues in the CDR3. Trimming shortened V by 5 bases and J by 2 bases, and 8 bases separated the two germline ends. Written as DNA, the CDR3 is TGTGCCAGCAGTAAGGATTACACAGATACGCAGTATTTT. Its translation: CASSKDYTDTQYF.

This sequence joins TRBV7-2 and TRBJ2-3, with D possibly TRBD1 on 5 matching bases. Germline assignment: CDR1 SGHTA and CDR2 FQGNSA. Trimming took 3 bases from V and 1 from J, leaving 8 bases between them. The CDR3 spans 14 residues. The CDR3 nucleotides read TGTGCCAGCAGCTTGGACAAAGGCACAGATACGCAGTATTTT. Protein: CASSLDKGTDTQYF.

The chain couples TRBV6-4 to TRBJ1-1; D gene uncertain. Germline CDR1 MRHNA, CDR2 SNTAGT. Trimming took off 5 bases at V and 5 bases at J, with 12 bases between the two ends. The CDR3 runs 13 residues. The CDR3 DNA is TGTGCCAGCAGTTACGGGGTTGGAACTGAAGCTTTCTTT. It yields the protein CASSYGVGTEAFF.

The chain links TRBV27 to TRBJ1-6, with D unclear. This CDR3 has 18 residues. The germline CDR1 and CDR2 sequences are MNHEY and SMNVEV (reference sequence). V gave up 5 bases and J gave up 1 base, with 18 bases separating them. In DNA form, the CDR3 reads TGTGCCAGCAGTCCGATCCTTTATCGGGTTTCCTATAATTCACCCCTCCACTTT. Translating it yields CASSPILYRVSYNSPLHF.

This chain links TRBV20-1 with TRBJ2-5; maybe TRBD2 (5 bases). CDR3 length: 16 residues. Between the trimmed V and J ends, which lost 0 bases and 4 bases, there was a span of 18 bases. Germline V CDR1 and CDR2: DFQATT, SNEGSKA (reference sequence). For the CDR3, the DNA is TGCAGTGCTAGAGATCGAGGGCCTTCCGAAGGAGAGACCCAGTACTTC. Translated: CSARDRGPSEGETQYF.

This clonotype has more than one count but fewer than ten. The chain joins TRBV3-1 to TRBJ1-1; D possibly corresponds to TRBD1 (6 bases). The CDR3 has 13 residues. Germline assignment: CDR1 LGHDT and CDR2 YNNKEL (reference sequence). The ends were cut back, 2 bases at V and 6 bases at J, with 10 bases in the middle. The CDR3, as DNA: TGTGCCAGCAGCCAACAGGGGATGCCTGAAGCTTTCTTT. Translated, it gives CASSQQGMPEAFF.

In nucleotides, the CDR3 is TGTGCCAGCAGTTACGCACTACTCTACGAGCAGTACGTC. Amino acids: CASSYALLYEQYV. The chain carries TRBV6-2 or TRBV6-3 and TRBJ2-7; D is undetermined. Trimming removed 2 bases at V and 3 bases at J, with 8 bases between. Germline V gives CDR1 MNHEY, CDR2 SVGEGT. The CDR3 spans 13 residues.

This chain joins TRBV12-3 or TRBV12-4 and TRBJ1-5; tentative D call: TRBD1 (5 bases). V was clipped by 3 bases and J by 3 bases, with 12 bases between them. This CDR3 is built from 15 residues. The DNA of the CDR3 is TGTGCCAGCAGTTTCTTGGGACGAGACAATCAGCCCCAGCATTTT. It yields the protein CASSFLGRDNQPQHF.

The V call is TRBV4-3, the J call TRBJ2-1; the match to TRBD2 covers 8 bases. Germline values: CDR1 LGHNA, CDR2 YSLEER. The ends lost 4 bases at V and 5 bases at J; junction bases unmatched: 7. CDR3 length: 15 amino acids. The CDR3 spells CASSLIGGANNEQFF. The DNA for the CDR3 is TGCGCCAGCAGCCTTATCGGGGGGGCAAACAATGAGCAGTTCTTC.

CDR3 DNA sequence: TGTGCCAGCAGCCTACCTGCCCGAACCGGGGAGCTGTTTTTT. It specifies CASSLPARTGELFF. The V gene is TRBV13, the J gene TRBJ2-2; D not certain. The germline V gene has CDR1 PRHDT and CDR2 FYEKMQ (reference sequence). This CDR3 spans 14 amino acids. The V gene lost 5 bases and the J gene lost 5 bases, with 12 bases spanning the gap. The full variable domain, completed using reference TRBV13 and TRBJ2-2, is AAGVIQSPRHLIKEKRETATLKCYPIPRHDTVYWYQQGPGQDPQFLISFYEKMQSDKGSIPDRFSAQQFSDYHSELNMSSLELGDSALYFCASSLPARTGELFFGEGSRLTVL.

This rearrangement joins TRBV7-6 to TRBJ2-5; no firm D call. This CDR3 is 14 amino acids long. Per germline, CDR1 SGHVS and CDR2 FNYEAQ. V was clipped by 4 bases and J by 4 bases, with 13 bases between them. The CDR3 DNA follows: TGTGCCAGCAGCTCACATACCTGGGGAGAGACCCAGTACTTC. Residues: CASSSHTWGETQYF.